A single sample is the source of the 4 T cell receptor beta chains below, sequenced in a study of T-cell reconstitution after alpha-beta-depleted transplantation in children. Preparing the TCRbeta library involved the use of unique molecular identifiers. TCRdb called the PCR reads again in MiXCR, with one record for every CDR3 protein. The sample carries 7,500 to 8,500 distinct CDR3 sequences, 25% to 35% recorded once. The sample in question was peripheral blood, obtained 60 days after TCRalphabeta/CD19-depleted stem cell transplant. These receptors were obtained from a boy in the first two years of life who had a stem cell transplant for SCID, so the T cells may come from the graft donor.

This clonotype ranks as medium-sized (0.01 to 0.1%). This chain links TRBV6-1 with TRBJ2-2, with D perhaps TRBD2 (7 bases). The CDR3 is made up of 15 amino acids. CDR1 and CDR2 (germline): MNHNS, SASEGT. Trimming took 6 bases from V and 5 from J, leaving 16 bases between them. This chain's CDR3 is CASREGGARTGELFF. The CDR3 DNA reads as TGTGCCAGCAGAGAGGGGGGGGCGAGGACCGGGGAGCTGTTTTTT.

By share of the sample, this clonotype is medium-sized. V is TRBV6-5 and J is TRBJ1-1; no clear D. The V end was cut by 7 bases, the J end by 7 bases, with 7 bases between. CDR1 and CDR2 from the germline V gene are MNHEY and SVGAGI. This CDR3 contains 10 residues. CDR3 amino acids: CASNEREAFF. CDR3 DNA: TGTGCCAGCAATGAACGTGAAGCTTTCTTT.

V is TRBV5-1 and J is TRBJ2-3; 8 nucleotides match TRBD1. CDR1 and CDR2 from the germline V gene are SGHRS and YFSETQ. V was clipped by 0 bases and J by 2 bases; unmatched bases: 8. CDR3 length: 17 residues. This CDR3 reads CASSLDFWTGTTDTQYF. CDR3 DNA sequence: TGCGCCAGCAGCTTGGATTTTTGGACAGGGACCACAGATACGCAGTATTTT.

Many counts were recorded for this clonotype. The chain uses TRBV27 and TRBJ2-1, with D uncertain. There are 13 residues in the CDR3. In germline, CDR1 is MNHEY, CDR2 SMNVEV (reference sequence). V was trimmed by 0 bases and J by 3 bases, leaving 3 bases between them. This CDR3 is CASSLSVYNEQFF. The CDR3 DNA follows: TGTGCCAGCAGTTTATCAGTCTACAATGAGCAGTTCTTC.